Each of the 5 T cell receptor beta chains below was sequenced from the same sample in a study of cytomegalovirus exposure and HLA in healthy donors. It was with 60 Vbeta and 13 Jbeta primers that the PCR ran. The data were produced by immunoSEQ multiplex PCR, yet TCRdb's version contains in-frame clones alone and is incomplete. The data contain more than 150,000 clones, 81% of them singletons. Sample: PBMCs. Source of these receptors: a man in his forties or fifties in good health and CMV-seronegative.

V is TRBV6-5 and J is TRBJ1-4; D is unclear. V gave up 6 bases and J gave up 7 bases, with 15 bases separating them. The CDR3 length is 14 residues. From germline, CDR1 is MNHEY and CDR2 SVGAGI. CDR3: CASSRPAKGEKLFF. In DNA form, the CDR3 reads TGTGCCAGCAGCAGACCAGCGAAAGGTGAAAAACTGTTTTTT.

A remark on this clone: At one boundary the junction diverges from the germline segment, which might be a read error. The chain's CDR3 is CASSSRGSSYGQYF. CDR3 nucleotides: TGTGCCAGCAGCTCCCGGGGGAGCTCCTACGGGCAGTACTTC. The genes are TRBV5-6 and TRBJ2-7, with D tentatively TRBD2 (6 bases). CDR1 is SGHDT, CDR2 YYEEEE, per germline. The CDR3 sequence is 14 residues long.

V is TRBV10-3 and J is TRBJ1-2, with 7 bases aligning to TRBD1. With V trimmed by 10 bases and J by 0 bases, 5 bases remained unmatched. Germline V lookup: CDR1 ENHRY, CDR2 SYGVKD. The CDR3 runs 13 residues. The CDR3 region has the DNA TGTGCCACGAGGGGACAGTCTAACTATGGCTACACCTTC. It codes for CATRGQSNYGYTF.

The chain employs TRBV10-1 and TRBJ1-4, with D perhaps matching TRBD1 (5 bases). Per the germline V gene, CDR1 is WNHNN and CDR2 is SYGVQD (reference sequence). V shed 0 bases and J shed 8 bases, with 10 bases lying between them. The CDR3 is 14 amino acids. The CDR3 region has the DNA TGCGCCAGCAGTGAGTCGCGGGGCAGAGAAAAACTGTTTTTT. Protein sequence: CASSESRGREKLFF.

This clone came up a few times. The CDR3 spells CASSAKGRGTPQHF. For the CDR3, the DNA is TGTGCCAGCAGTGCCAAGGGGAGGGGGACGCCCCAGCATTTT. The chain recombines TRBV6-1 with TRBJ1-5; possibly TRBD1 for D (6 bases). V was pared by 4 bases and J by 9 bases, with 16 bases between. CDR3 length: 14 amino acids. Germline V lookup: CDR1 MNHNS, CDR2 SASEGT.